The 27 T cell receptor beta chains below all came from one sample that was sequenced in a study of blood T cell repertoires in COVID-19. Profiled with immunoSEQ multiplex PCR; TCRdb holds only in-frame clones, not every one. The table records approximately 60,000 clones, approximately 79% of them present only once. The sequenced sample consisted of peripheral blood. These receptors were taken from a woman older than 75 with active or convalescent COVID-19.

The chain joins TRBV10-3 to TRBJ2-5, with 9 bases matching TRBD1. Germline lookup yields CDR1 ENHRY and CDR2 SYGVKD. Trimming cost V 6 bases and J 3 bases; bases outside gene matches: 14. This CDR3 is 17 amino acids long. The CDR3 region is CAISLHRDREVEETQYF. CDR3 coding DNA: TGTGCCATCAGCCTACATCGGGACAGGGAGGTGGAAGAGACCCAGTACTTC.

This clone showed up just once. V is TRBV28 and J is TRBJ1-2, with D perhaps TRBD1 (5 bases). Per the germline V gene, CDR1 is MDHEN and CDR2 is SYDVKM. V lost 6 bases and J lost 4, with 9 bases in between. The CDR3 contains 12 residues. The CDR3 spells CASRTGGYGYTF. The CDR3 DNA is TGTGCCAGCAGGACCGGGGGCTATGGCTACACCTTC.

V and J are TRBV19 and TRBJ1-6; 7 bases match TRBD1. The V gene's germline CDR1 is LNHDA and CDR2 SQIVND (reference sequence). The CDR3 has 16 amino acids. Trimming removed 8 bases from V and 6 bases from J; junction bases left unmatched: 13. CDR3 sequence reads: CASSSLPGQINSPLHF. DNA for the CDR3: TGTGCCAGTTCGAGCCTACCGGGACAGATTAATTCACCCCTCCACTTT.

The CDR3 is CASSWGQGVGTGELFF. The CDR3 nucleotides read TGCGCCAGCAGCTGGGGACAGGGGGTCGGCACCGGGGAGCTGTTTTTT. The chain joins TRBV5-1 to TRBJ2-2; 11 bases are shared with TRBD1. This CDR3 has 16 residues. Trimming cost V 3 bases and J 4 bases; bases outside gene matches: 5. CDR1 is SGHRS, CDR2 YFSETQ, per germline.

The chain is built from TRBV11-3 and TRBJ1-2; D gene ambiguous. V lost 4 bases to trimming and J lost 7 bases, with 13 bases between them. Germline CDR1 and CDR2: SGHNT and YENEEA. The length of the CDR3 is 13 residues. CDR3 nucleotides: TGTGCCAGCAGCTCAAACCGAGGCACTGGCTACACCTTC. Encoded protein: CASSSNRGTGYTF.

This chain connects TRBV19 to TRBJ1-3, with 7 bases that match TRBD1. Germline CDR1 is LNHDA and CDR2 is SQIVND (reference sequence). Trimming cost V 4 bases and J 2 bases; bases outside gene matches: 5. This CDR3 has 15 amino acids. This CDR3 reads CASSSYGQAGNTIYF. The CDR3 DNA is TGTGCCAGTAGTAGCTATGGACAGGCTGGAAACACCATATATTTT.

This sequence joins TRBV7-2 and TRBJ1-1; D unclear. Germline loops: CDR1 SGHTA, CDR2 FQGNSA. There are 12 residues in the CDR3. Trimming took 2 bases from V and 11 from J, leaving 12 bases between them. The CDR3 DNA sequence: TGTGCCAGCAGCTTATCAGGCCTCTACGCTTTCTTT. This sequence encodes CASSLSGLYAFF. The full variable domain, rest sourced from reference TRBV7-2 and TRBJ1-1, is GAGVSQSPSNKVTEKGKDVELRCDPISGHTALYWYRQSLGQGLEFLIYFQGNSAPDKSGLPSDRFSAERTGGSVSTLTIQRTQQEDSAVYLCASSLSGLYAFFGQGTRLTVV.

The chain employs TRBV18 and TRBJ1-6; unclear D gene. This CDR3 has 11 residues. Trimming removed 6 bases at V and 10 bases at J, with 7 bases between. Germline lookup yields CDR1 KGHSH and CDR2 LQKENI. The CDR3 region is CASSERSPLHF. CDR3 DNA: TGTGCCAGCTCCGAGAGATCACCCCTCCACTTT.

The rearrangement links TRBV19 to TRBJ2-7; TRBD1 aligns across 7 bases. The CDR3 length is 15 residues. The junction had 5 bases not matched to a gene; V was cut back by 0 bases and J by 3 bases. CDR1 LNHDA and CDR2 SQIVND come from the germline V gene (reference sequence). The CDR3, as DNA: TGTGCCAGTAGTATAGATGCGGCAGGGGGCTACGAGCAGTACTTC. It encodes CASSIDAAGGYEQYF.

This chain uses TRBV5-1 with TRBJ1-1; D might be TRBD1 (6 bases). The V gene's germline CDR1 is SGHRS and CDR2 YFSETQ. CDR3 length: 12 residues. Trimming stripped 5 bases from V and 7 bases from J, with 12 bases between. The CDR3, as DNA: TGCGCCAGCAGTTTTGGACAGAATGAAGCTTTCTTT. Its protein is CASSFGQNEAFF.

The chain has TRBV11-3 and TRBJ2-7; 7 nucleotides match TRBD1. J was trimmed by 2 bases and V by 5 bases; bases with no gene match: 9. Germline lookup yields CDR1 SGHNT and CDR2 YENEEA. The CDR3 is made up of 15 amino acids. CDR3 DNA sequence: TGTGCCAGCAGCACGAGCACCGGGACAGCCTACGAGCAGTACTTC. This sequence encodes CASSTSTGTAYEQYF.

A few counts support this clone. The rearrangement joins TRBV5-6 to TRBJ1-3, with D perhaps matching TRBD1 (5 bases). The CDR3 length is 14 residues. Germline values: CDR1 SGHDT, CDR2 YYEEEE. V was cut by 0 bases and J by 4 bases, with 8 bases left in between. CDR3 DNA: TGTGCCAGCAGCTTGGCCAGGGTCGGAAACACCATATATTTT. The encoded protein is CASSLARVGNTIYF.

The CDR3 loop is CASSLDRAPLHF. In DNA, the CDR3 is TGTGCCAGCAGCTTAGACAGGGCCCCCCTCCACTTT. The chain is built from TRBV7-2 and TRBJ1-6; a weak D match, TRBD1 (6 bases). Germline V gene lookup returns CDR1 SGHTA and CDR2 FQGNSA. Trimming took 1 base from V and 13 from J, leaving 8 bases between them. This CDR3 has 12 residues.

This clone was observed a single time. V gene TRBV2 combines with J gene TRBJ1-1; D is ambiguous. CDR3 length: 14 residues. CDR1 is SNHLY and CDR2 is FYNNEI in the germline V gene. V lost 0 bases, J lost 7 bases, and 12 bases lay in between. As DNA, the CDR3 is TGTGCCAGCAGTGAAGCACCGGGGAGTGGTGAAGCTTTCTTT. It translates to CASSEAPGSGEAFF.

In this sample, this clone turned up once. This chain joins TRBV2 and TRBJ1-2; the D gene is possibly TRBD1 (6 bases). Germline CDR1 SNHLY, CDR2 FYNNEI. The CDR3 has 14 residues. The V and J ends lost 7 bases and 1 base respectively, with 13 bases between them. Here the CDR3 reads CASTVPGHNYGYTF. The CDR3 coding sequence is TGTGCCAGCACTGTTCCGGGACATAACTATGGCTACACCTTC. Full variable domain (remainder filled in from reference TRBV2 and TRBJ1-2): EPEVTQTPSHQVTQMGQEVILRCVPISNHLYFYWYRQILGQKVEFLVSFYNNEISEKSEIFDDQFSVERPDGSNFTLKIRSTKLEDSAMYFCASTVPGHNYGYTFGSGTRLTVV.

The chain employs TRBV5-1 and TRBJ1-1; 9 bases fit TRBD1. The V gene end was trimmed by 4 bases and the J gene end by 2 bases; junction bases not matched to a gene: 9. The CDR3 length is 16 residues. The V gene's germline CDR1 is SGHRS and CDR2 YFSETQ. The CDR3 bases are TGCGCCAGCAGCGGAGGGACAGGGTCCGGTAACACTGAAGCTTTCTTT. This encodes CASSGGTGSGNTEAFF.

In nucleotides, the CDR3 is TGCGCCAGCAGTGAGAATCTAGACAATGAGCAGTTCTTC. It specifies CASSENLDNEQFF. The rearrangement joins TRBV10-1 to TRBJ2-1; D is uncertain. The CDR3 sequence is 13 residues long. V was cut by 2 bases and J by 5 bases, with 7 bases left in between. In germline, CDR1 is WNHNN, CDR2 SYGVQD (reference sequence).

This clone has more than one count but fewer than ten. The chain links TRBV5-1 to TRBJ1-1; 9 bases align to TRBD1. In germline, CDR1 is SGHRS, CDR2 YFSETQ. The CDR3 spans 14 residues. V dropped 2 bases and J dropped 1; count of bases not matched to a gene: 0. CDR3 sequence: CASSLQGANTEAFF. CDR3 bases: TGCGCCAGCAGCTTACAGGGGGCGAACACTGAAGCTTTCTTT.

The chain is built from TRBV7-9 and TRBJ1-1, with TRBD1 matching 8 bases. There are 14 residues in the CDR3. Germline V gene lookup returns CDR1 SEHNR and CDR2 FQNEAQ (reference sequence). V shed 3 bases, J shed 0 bases, and the junction held 0 bases outside the gene matches. This CDR3 reads CASSLDRVNTEAFF. CDR3 in DNA: TGTGCCAGCAGCTTGGACAGGGTGAACACTGAAGCTTTCTTT. Using reference TRBV7-9 and TRBJ1-1 for the parts outside the CDR3, the full variable domain is DTGVSQNPRHKITKRGQNVTFRCDPISEHNRLYWYRQTLGQGPEFLTYFQNEAQLEKSRLLSDRFSAERPKGSFSTLEIQRTEQGDSAMYLCASSLDRVNTEAFFGQGTRLTVV.

The chain recombines TRBV6-5 with TRBJ1-5; 8 bases align to TRBD1. CDR3 length: 12 residues. Looked up from germline, CDR1 is MNHEY and CDR2 is SVGAGI. V lost 10 bases, J lost 4 bases, and 3 bases stayed unmatched. CDR3 loop: CATRQGNQPQHF. For the CDR3, the DNA is TGTGCCACACGACAGGGGAATCAGCCCCAGCATTTT.

This clone was seen only a few times. This chain joins TRBV10-1 and TRBJ2-1; weak D call: TRBD2 (6 bases). The CDR3 runs to 16 residues. V shed 0 bases and J shed 6 bases, with 15 bases lying between them. CDR1 and CDR2 from the germline V gene are WNHNN and SYGVQD (reference sequence). The CDR3 sequence: CASSESAGRDFNEQFF. The CDR3 DNA reads as TGCGCCAGCAGTGAGTCTGCGGGACGGGACTTCAATGAGCAGTTCTTC.

Written as DNA, the CDR3 is TGTGCCAGCAGCGTCCACGGGGGGGCCCACGATACGCAGTATTTT. Translating it yields CASSVHGGAHDTQYF. The genes are TRBV9 and TRBJ2-3, with TRBD2 identical over 8 bases. With 2 bases clipped from V and 6 bases from J, the junction kept 8 bases outside the gene matches. The CDR3 has 15 residues. CDR1 SGDLS and CDR2 YYNGEE come from the germline V gene.

The gene calls are TRBV7-6 and TRBJ1-1; TRBD1 is a possible D gene (6 bases). V lost 3 bases and J 3 bases, leaving 17 bases between the germline ends. The CDR3 is 16 residues long. CDR1 SGHVS and CDR2 FNYEAQ come from the germline V gene. DNA of the CDR3: TGTGCCAGCAGCTTCTCACAGGGATCCCCATACACTGAAGCTTTCTTT. This codes for CASSFSQGSPYTEAFF.

This rearrangement joins TRBV6-6 to TRBJ2-7, with 7 bases lining up with TRBD1. Per the germline V gene, CDR1 is MNHNY and CDR2 is SVGAGI (reference sequence). This CDR3 has 14 amino acids. J gave up 1 base and V 5 bases, and 5 bases lay outside the gene matches. This CDR3 is CASSRRQGSYEQYF. The CDR3 DNA reads as TGTGCCAGCAGTAGGCGACAGGGTTCCTACGAGCAGTACTTC.

This clone showed up just a few times. The chain combines TRBV4-1 with TRBJ1-2, with a weak D call TRBD1 (5 bases). The length of the CDR3 is 14 residues. Deletions cut 4 bases from V and 6 bases from J, with 15 bases between. Germline lookup yields CDR1 MGHRA and CDR2 YSYEKL. CDR3 bases: TGCGCCAGCAGCCGATCAGACGGGGGAAATGGCTACACCTTC. This sequence encodes CASSRSDGGNGYTF.

The chain links TRBV3-1 (or the pseudogene TRBV3-2) to TRBJ1-2; D may be TRBD1 (6 bases). Trimming took 0 bases from V and 3 from J, leaving 14 bases between them. The CDR3 is made up of 16 amino acids. Germline-derived CDR1 and CDR2 are LGHDT and YNNKEL (reference sequence). The CDR3 coding sequence is TGTGCCAGCAGCCAAGATCCTCGGGGGGCTGACTATGGCTACACCTTC. Amino acids: CASSQDPRGADYGYTF.

The J gene is TRBJ1-2, the V gene TRBV5-1; TRBD1 agrees at 9 bases. V shed 2 bases and J 4 bases; nucleotides not matched to a gene: 9. The CDR3 sequence is 16 residues long. CDR1 and CDR2 (germline): SGHRS, YFSETQ. As DNA, the CDR3 is TGCGCCAGCAGCTTCGTTCCTACAGGGGGCGTCTATGGCTACACCTTC. It is translated as CASSFVPTGGVYGYTF.